This T cell receptor (beta chain) was sequenced during a study of T cell responses to AZD1222 COVID-19 vaccine. On this clone itself: Its antigen is not known.

Germline CDR1 and CDR2: MNHEY and SMNVEV (reference sequence). V gave up 6 bases and J gave up 0 bases, with 8 bases separating them. This CDR3 has 13 residues. Study-wide points: Dominant at 160-218 and 743-854, vaccine-associated CD4 TCRs also spanned spike. The study sampled repertoires only after the peak T cell response. Regions left unmutated in variants are reportedly the target of nearly half of spike-specific TCRs.

The protocol was immunoSEQ multiplex PCR, while the TCRdb copy is restricted to in-frame clones and leaves out a portion. The sample carries 90,000 to 100,000 clones, 88% recorded once. The specimen comprised peripheral blood, sampled 28 days after the second AZD1222 dose. V and J are TRBV27 and TRBJ1-2, with D unresolved. The receptor was isolated from an adult who received the AZD1222 COVID-19 vaccine. The CDR3 DNA sequence: TGTGCCAGCAGAGGTACTTCTAACTATGGCTACACCTTC. Its translation is CASRGTSNYGYTF.